This T cell receptor beta chain was retrieved from a study of blood T cell repertoires in COVID-19. Trimming cost V 4 bases and J 2 bases, with 12 bases left between them. Germline V CDR1 and CDR2: ENHRY, SYGVKD. The CDR3 is made up of 14 amino acids. Some clones are missing from TCRdb's copy, which holds only in-frame ones; the method was immunoSEQ multiplex PCR. The data hold around 380,000 clones, with more than 75% observed a single time. This receptor was obtained from a human donor with acute or convalescent COVID-19. The donor label of this sample is uncertain. The sample consisted of peripheral blood. The genes are TRBV10-3 and TRBJ2-7, with D maybe TRBD1 (5 bases). The CDR3 protein is CAISVKGKPYEQYF. CDR3 sequence (DNA): TGTGCCATCAGTGTGAAGGGGAAACCCTACGAGCAGTACTTC.